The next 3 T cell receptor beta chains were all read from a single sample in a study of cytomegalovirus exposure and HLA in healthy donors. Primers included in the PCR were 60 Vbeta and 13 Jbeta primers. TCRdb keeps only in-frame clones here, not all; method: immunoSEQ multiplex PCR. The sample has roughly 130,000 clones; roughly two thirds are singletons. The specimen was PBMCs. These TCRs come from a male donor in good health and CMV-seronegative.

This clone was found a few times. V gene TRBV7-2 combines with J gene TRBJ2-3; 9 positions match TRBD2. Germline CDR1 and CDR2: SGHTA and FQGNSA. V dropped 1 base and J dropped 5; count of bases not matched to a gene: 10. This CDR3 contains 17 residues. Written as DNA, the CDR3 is TGTGCCAGCAGCTTAGTCGTTGGTAGCGGGGGTATAGATACGCAGTATTTT. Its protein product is CASSLVVGSGGIDTQYF.

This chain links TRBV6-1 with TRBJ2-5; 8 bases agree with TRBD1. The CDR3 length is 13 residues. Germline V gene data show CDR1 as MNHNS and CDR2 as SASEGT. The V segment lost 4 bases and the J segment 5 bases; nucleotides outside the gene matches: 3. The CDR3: CASSGQGWETQYF. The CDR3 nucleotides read TGTGCCAGCAGTGGACAGGGGTGGGAGACCCAGTACTTC.

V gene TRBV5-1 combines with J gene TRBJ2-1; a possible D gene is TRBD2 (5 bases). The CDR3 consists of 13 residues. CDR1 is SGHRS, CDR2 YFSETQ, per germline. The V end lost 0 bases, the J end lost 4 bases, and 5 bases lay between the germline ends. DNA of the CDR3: TGCGCCAGCAGCTTGGGGACTTACAATGAGCAGTTCTTC. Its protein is CASSLGTYNEQFF.